Listed here is a single TCR beta chain. In this sample, this clone turned up many times. Its antigen remains undetermined. Given a much more abundant clone one base away, this may be a read error. The CDR3 does not end in the conserved phenylalanine or tryptophan, so this is likely a read error. The CDR3 region is 16 residues in length, termini included. Left in the record is the CDR3 DNA by itself, 48 bases read in frame from the first base. Trimming removed 0 bases from V and 6 bases from J; the gene matches leave 3 bases unexplained. CDR1 is given as MRHNA and CDR2 as SNTAGT, both from the germline V gene. The library was built by means of PCR. The instrument given in TCRdb is Illumina HiSeq 4000. High-throughput sequencing was used to profile the TCR beta-chain CDR3 region of every patient. The paper's data handling went like this. A classifier to discriminate distant-metastatic papillary thyroid cancer patients was built from CDR3 differences across clinicopathological groups. Repertoire diversity was assessed with the Shannon index, and tumor-blood repertoire similarity with the Morisita-Horn index. TCRdb applied fastp at Q25 and MiXCR to the public reads, then kept only in-frame beta chains. The V and J calls here are based on TCRdb, not the publication. The sample table contains over 15,000 clones; only one count was recorded for less than 25% of them. Approximately 13% of the sample lies in the top ten.

This specimen comes from a study of metastatic and nonmetastatic thyroid tumors (dated by TCRdb to about 2020). In the study overall: The researchers compared repertoires between peripheral blood samples and tumor or nodule tissue samples from patients with malignant or benign thyroid disease.

No patient had received any treatment before thyroid surgery. Patient clinical samples collected from the early 2010s to the late 2010s were retrospectively analysed using T-cell receptor beta sequencing. On the study overall, not on this receptor specifically: In both blood and tumor samples, TCR beta diversity was reported to be significantly higher in malignant tumors than in benign nodules.

The rearranged chain carries TRBV6-4 and TRBJ2-3; 13 junctional bases match TRBD2. This clonotype originated in a male donor with papillary thyroid cancer or a benign thyroid nodule (not recorded which). Some clones in this sample may be carry-over from other donors' samples. The specimen was tumor tissue. The sequence in DNA is TGTGCCAGCAGTGACTCGACTAGCGGGGGGTATGATACGCAGTATCTT. The encoded protein is CASSDSTSGGYDTQYL.